The 22 T cell receptor beta chains below come from one sample, sequenced in a study of CD8 T cells in Susac syndrome. After extraction with the RNeasy kit, about 0.45 to 1 ug of the RNA was reverse transcribed using random hexamers. TCRdb re-called the immunoSEQ multiplex PCR reads with MiXCR, one entry per CDR3 protein. The sample lists about 160,000 distinct CDR3 sequences, 92% occurring once. Sequenced: CD4+ T cells from PBMCs. All receptors derive from a human donor in good health.

The chain employs TRBV2 and TRBJ2-5, with a possible D match to TRBD2 (6 bases). The CDR3 runs to 13 residues. Germline V gene lookup returns CDR1 SNHLY and CDR2 FYNNEI. The V end lost 2 bases, the J end lost 4 bases, and 8 bases lay between the germline ends. The CDR3 reads CASSEYGRETQYF. The CDR3 coding sequence is TGTGCCAGCAGTGAATACGGGAGAGAGACCCAGTACTTC.

This chain uses TRBV4-3 with TRBJ2-3, with 11 bases identical to TRBD2. The length of the CDR3 is 16 residues. The V segment lost 4 bases and the J segment 1 base; nucleotides outside the gene matches: 4. Germline V CDR1 and CDR2: LGHNA, YSLEER. The CDR3 DNA is TGCGCCAGCAGCCCGACTAGCGGGGCGGGCACAGATACGCAGTATTTT. Translation gives CASSPTSGAGTDTQYF.

This clonotype is a singleton in its sample. The CDR3 sequence is CSARDRTSGYQETQYF. The CDR3 DNA sequence: TGCAGTGCTAGAGATCGGACTAGCGGGTACCAAGAGACCCAGTACTTC. J is TRBJ2-5 and V is TRBV20-1; 11 nucleotides align to TRBD2. Germline V gene lookup returns CDR1 DFQATT and CDR2 SNEGSKA (reference sequence). V dropped 0 bases and J dropped 0; count of bases not matched to a gene: 3. CDR3 length equals 16 residues.

The rearrangement links TRBV7-2 to TRBJ2-1, with 13 bases lining up with TRBD2. The CDR3 consists of 15 residues. Germline CDR1 reads SGHTA; CDR2 reads FQGNSA. With 2 bases clipped from V and 9 bases from J, the junction kept 4 bases outside the gene matches. This CDR3 is CASSLTSGRGVEQFF. The DNA for the CDR3 is TGTGCCAGCAGCTTAACTAGCGGGAGGGGGGTTGAGCAGTTCTTC.

The chain recombines TRBV20-1 with TRBJ2-7; TRBD2 agrees at 14 bases. J was trimmed by 2 bases and V by 8 bases; bases with no gene match: 11. Germline loops: CDR1 DFQATT, CDR2 SNEGSKA (reference sequence). There are 16 residues in the CDR3. The CDR3, as DNA: TGCAGTTTATTGGGACTAGCGGGAGCCTCGCCCTACGAGCAGTACTTC. Its protein product is CSLLGLAGASPYEQYF.

This sequence joins TRBV12-3 or TRBV12-4 and TRBJ2-3, with 8 bases fitting TRBD1. The V gene end was trimmed by 6 bases and the J gene end by 10 bases; junction bases not matched to a gene: 9. The CDR3 sequence is 13 residues long. The CDR3 is CASRGTGQGAQYF. Written as DNA, the CDR3 is TGTGCCAGCAGGGGGACAGGCCAAGGTGCGCAGTATTTT.

The chain has TRBV6-5 and TRBJ1-5; TRBD1 might be the D (5 bases). CDR3 length: 13 amino acids. V lost 5 bases and J lost 6, with 11 bases in between. Germline V CDR1 and CDR2: MNHEY, SVGAGI. CDR3 in DNA: TGTGCCAGCAGTCCGGAGGGGCTTCAGCCCCAGCATTTT. Amino acid sequence: CASSPEGLQPQHF.

This chain joins TRBV19 and TRBJ1-6; possible D gene TRBD1, 5 bases. V was shortened by 4 bases and J by 5 bases, with 18 bases between the two germline ends. This CDR3 is 17 amino acids long. The germline V gene has CDR1 LNHDA and CDR2 SQIVND (reference sequence). CDR3 in DNA: TGTGCCAGTAGTAGAAGGGAAACCGGGACGGATAATTCACCCCTCCACTTT. As protein: CASSRRETGTDNSPLHF.

J is TRBJ2-5 and V is TRBV11-2; unclear D gene. The CDR3 length is 14 residues. V was cut by 7 bases and J by 1 base, with 13 bases left in between. Germline-derived CDR1 and CDR2 are SGHAT and FQNNGV. The CDR3 DNA reads as TGTGCCAGCACCAAAACGGTAGCCCAAGAGACCCAGTACTTC. Its protein is CASTKTVAQETQYF.

This clonotype has just one count. J is TRBJ2-1 and V is TRBV5-1; 7 bases are shared with TRBD1. CDR3 size: 15 residues. V lost 0 bases, J lost 8 bases, and 8 bases stayed unmatched. Germline CDR1 SGHRS, CDR2 YFSETQ. CDR3: CASSLEYRGRDEQFF. Here the CDR3 DNA reads TGCGCCAGCAGCTTGGAGTACAGGGGTAGAGATGAGCAGTTCTTC.

The chain recombines TRBV5-1 with TRBJ1-3; D may be TRBD1 (5 bases). The CDR3 covers 14 residues. V was pared by 2 bases and J by 4 bases, with 10 bases between. The V gene's germline CDR1 is SGHRS and CDR2 YFSETQ. The CDR3 DNA reads TGCGCCAGCAGCTTAGGGGAGAACGGAAACACCATATATTTT. This translates into CASSLGENGNTIYF.

CDR3 region: CSAAKEAPAGYEQFF. The CDR3 DNA reads as TGCAGTGCTGCTAAGGAGGCCCCGGCGGGCTATGAGCAGTTCTTC. The V and J genes are TRBV20-1 and TRBJ2-1; TRBD2 is a possible D gene (5 bases). Between the trimmed V and J ends, which lost 5 bases and 8 bases, there was a span of 22 bases. The CDR3 sequence is 15 residues long. The V gene's germline CDR1 is DFQATT and CDR2 SNEGSKA (reference sequence).

CDR3 in amino acids: CASSLGTSGVLSSYNEQFF. CDR3 in DNA: TGTGCCAGCAGCTTAGGGACTAGCGGGGTACTGAGCTCCTACAATGAGCAGTTCTTC. The rearrangement links TRBV7-9 to TRBJ2-1, with TRBD2 matching over 12 bases. V dropped 1 base and J dropped 0; count of bases not matched to a gene: 7. This CDR3 has 19 amino acids. Germline loops: CDR1 SEHNR, CDR2 FQNEAQ (reference sequence).

The chain has TRBV6-1 and TRBJ2-3, with D possibly being TRBD2 (5 bases). The V and J ends lost 6 bases and 0 bases respectively, with 13 bases between them. The CDR3 has 15 amino acids. Germline loops: CDR1 MNHNS, CDR2 SASEGT. The CDR3 protein is CASSQLPGSTDTQYF. The DNA of the CDR3 is TGTGCCAGCAGCCAACTCCCGGGGAGCACAGATACGCAGTATTTT.

The chain is built from TRBV20-1 and TRBJ1-4; TRBD1 agrees at 9 bases. V shed 3 bases, J shed 8 bases, and the junction held 4 bases outside the gene matches. The CDR3 covers 13 residues. The V gene's germline CDR1 is DFQATT and CDR2 SNEGSKA (reference sequence). Here the CDR3 DNA reads TGCAGTGCTAGTTCCGGGACAGGGGAAAAACTGTTTTTT. It encodes CSASSGTGEKLFF.

J is TRBJ2-7 and V is TRBV20-1; TRBD2 matches 11 bases. CDR1 is DFQATT and CDR2 is SNEGSKA in the germline V gene (reference sequence). CDR3 size: 14 residues. Trimming at V came to 3 bases and at J to 2 bases, leaving 3 bases not matched to a gene. CDR3 loop: CSASPGLAAYEQYF. The CDR3, as DNA: TGCAGTGCTAGTCCGGGACTAGCGGCCTACGAGCAGTACTTC.

This sequence joins TRBV9 and TRBJ1-2, with 7 positions matching TRBD1. The ends lost 0 bases at V and 4 bases at J; junction bases unmatched: 6. The CDR3 consists of 15 residues. Germline V lookup: CDR1 SGDLS, CDR2 YYNGEE. The DNA of the CDR3 is TGTGCCAGCAGCGTAGTTGGGACAGTGAGCTATGGCTACACCTTC. Its protein product is CASSVVGTVSYGYTF.

The chain has TRBV6-5 and TRBJ1-5; 7 bases are shared with TRBD1. The CDR3 has 15 amino acids. The germline V gene has CDR1 MNHEY and CDR2 SVGAGI. With V trimmed by 4 bases and J by 1 base, 4 bases remained unmatched. CDR3 residues: CASSFDRASNQPQHF. The CDR3 region has the DNA TGTGCCAGCAGTTTTGACAGGGCCAGCAATCAGCCCCAGCATTTT.

This rearrangement joins TRBV6-6 to TRBJ1-4; D unresolved. The CDR3 is 16 amino acids. The germline V and J ends were trimmed by 5 bases and 0 bases, with 13 bases remaining between them. In germline, CDR1 is MNHNY, CDR2 SVGAGI (reference sequence). DNA for the CDR3: TGTGCCAGCAGTAACCGACCAAAGTCAACTAATGAAAAACTGTTTTTT. It translates to CASSNRPKSTNEKLFF.

V gene TRBV11-2 combines with J gene TRBJ1-2, with TRBD1 as a possible D gene (5 bases). This CDR3 region has 15 residues. Trimming stripped 1 base from V and 4 bases from J, with 13 bases between. Germline CDR1 reads SGHAT; CDR2 reads FQNNGV. CDR3 in DNA: TGTGCCAGCAGCTTAGTCCAGGGTCGCGGCTATGGCTACACCTTC. Amino acids: CASSLVQGRGYGYTF.

The chain recombines TRBV7-9 with TRBJ2-5, with 8 nucleotides matching TRBD2. This CDR3 comprises 14 residues. J gave up 3 bases and V 5 bases, and 5 bases lay outside the gene matches. CDR1 and CDR2 from the germline V gene are SEHNR and FQNEAQ (reference sequence). CDR3 sequence: CASSRAGDKETQYF. The CDR3 nucleotides read TGTGCCAGCAGCCGAGCGGGGGACAAAGAGACCCAGTACTTC.

This sequence joins TRBV19 and TRBJ2-5; 7 bases match TRBD1. V shed 8 bases, J shed 1 base, and the junction held 7 bases outside the gene matches. The CDR3 runs 14 residues. Germline CDR1 and CDR2: LNHDA and SQIVND (reference sequence). In DNA form, the CDR3 reads TGTGCCAGTTCAACTTCAGGGGGCCAAGAGACCCAGTACTTC. Translation: CASSTSGGQETQYF.